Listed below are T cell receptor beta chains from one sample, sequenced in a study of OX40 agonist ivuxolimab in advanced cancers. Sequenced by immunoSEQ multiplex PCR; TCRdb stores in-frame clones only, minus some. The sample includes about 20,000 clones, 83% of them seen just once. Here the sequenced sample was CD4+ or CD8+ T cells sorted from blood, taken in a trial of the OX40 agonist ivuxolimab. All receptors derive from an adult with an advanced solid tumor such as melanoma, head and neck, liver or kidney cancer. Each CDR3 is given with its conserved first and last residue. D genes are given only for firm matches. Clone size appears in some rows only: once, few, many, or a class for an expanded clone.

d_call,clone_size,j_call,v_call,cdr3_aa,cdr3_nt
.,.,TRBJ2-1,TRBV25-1,CASSGVEVVYNEQFF,TGTGCCAGCAGTGGGGTAGAAGTGGTGTACAATGAGCAGTTCTTC
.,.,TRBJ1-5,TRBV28,CASSSGRQPQHF,TGTGCCAGCAGTTCGGGGAGGCAGCCCCAGCATTTT
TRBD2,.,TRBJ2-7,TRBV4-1,CASSQVGGSSYEQYF,TGCGCCAGCAGCCAAGTAGGCGGGAGCTCCTACGAGCAGTACTTC
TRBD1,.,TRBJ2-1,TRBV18,CASSPGQGRFEQFF,TGTGCCAGCTCCCCTGGACAGGGGCGGTTTGAGCAGTTCTTC
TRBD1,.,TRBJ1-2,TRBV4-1,CASSAGTGADYGYTF,TGCGCCAGCAGTGCCGGGACAGGGGCCGACTATGGCTACACCTTC
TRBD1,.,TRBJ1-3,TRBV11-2,CASSSPQGLENTIYF,TGTGCCAGCAGCTCCCCACAGGGGCTGGAAAACACCATATATTTT
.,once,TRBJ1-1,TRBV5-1,CASSRGMNTEAFF,TGCGCCAGCAGCCGAGGAATGAACACTGAAGCTTTCTTT
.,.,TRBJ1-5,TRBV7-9,CASSGGTETLGNQPQHF,TGTGCCAGCAGCGGGGGGACCGAAACGCTAGGTAATCAGCCCCAGCATTTT
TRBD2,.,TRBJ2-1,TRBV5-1,CASSLGTSGNEQFF,TGCGCCAGCAGCTTGGGGACTAGCGGGAATGAGCAGTTCTTC
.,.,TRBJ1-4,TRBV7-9,CASSLIGKEKLFF,TGTGCCAGCAGCTTAATCGGCAAGGAAAAACTGTTTTTT
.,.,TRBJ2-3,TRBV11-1,CASSLEGNRMDTQYF,TGTGCCAGCAGCTTAGAAGGGAACCGAATGGATACGCAGTATTTT
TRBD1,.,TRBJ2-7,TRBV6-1,CASNLMRDSSYEQYF,TGTGCCAGCAATCTTATGAGGGACAGCTCCTACGAGCAGTACTTC
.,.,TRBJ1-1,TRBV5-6,CASSLDHTEAFF,TGTGCCAGCAGCTTGGACCACACTGAAGCTTTCTTT
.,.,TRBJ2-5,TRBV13,CASSNRVLSLETQYF,TGTGCCAGCAGCAACAGGGTGCTATCCTTAGAGACCCAGTACTTC
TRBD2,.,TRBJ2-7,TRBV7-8,CASSPGTSGYEQYF,TGTGCCAGCAGCCCCGGGACTAGCGGCTACGAGCAGTACTTC
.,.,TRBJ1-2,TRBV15,CATSRTGDIYGYTF,TGTGCCACCAGCAGGACCGGGGACATCTATGGCTACACCTTC
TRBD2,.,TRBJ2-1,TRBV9,CASSFKAGEGEQFF,TGTGCCAGCAGCTTCAAAGCGGGAGAGGGTGAGCAGTTCTTC
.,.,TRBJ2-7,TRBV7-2,CASSPGRGNYEQYF,TGTGCCAGCAGCCCGGGACGGGGAAACTACGAGCAGTACTTC
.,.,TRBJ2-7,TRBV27,CASFSSASYEQYF,TGTGCCAGCTTTTCGTCGGCCTCCTACGAGCAGTACTTC
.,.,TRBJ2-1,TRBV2,CASSGRSMNEQFF,TGTGCCAGCAGCGGTCGGTCCATGAATGAGCAGTTCTTC
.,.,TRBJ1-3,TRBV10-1,CASSESISSSGNTIYF,TGCGCCAGCAGTGAGTCGATCTCCAGCTCTGGAAACACCATATATTTT
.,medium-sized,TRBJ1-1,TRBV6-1,CAGGGKLNTEAFF,TGTGCCGGGGGGGGGAAACTGAACACTGAAGCTTTCTTT
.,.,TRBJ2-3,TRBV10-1,CASSEARSTDTQYF,TGCGCCAGCAGTGAAGCACGCAGCACAGATACGCAGTATTTT
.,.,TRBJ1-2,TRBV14,CASSEDQGRVGYTF,TGTGCCAGCAGCGAGGACCAGGGGCGGGTAGGCTACACCTTC
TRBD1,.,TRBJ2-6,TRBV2,CASSERTGITGANVLTF,TGTGCCAGCAGTGAGAGGACAGGGATTACGGGGGCCAACGTCCTGACTTTC
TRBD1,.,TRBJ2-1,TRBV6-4,CASSDTRDRANEQFF,TGTGCCAGCAGTGACACACGGGACAGAGCCAATGAGCAGTTCTTC
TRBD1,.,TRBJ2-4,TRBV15,CATSSPQEGAAKNIQYF,TGTGCCACCAGCAGTCCCCAAGAGGGGGCGGCCAAAAACATTCAGTACTTC
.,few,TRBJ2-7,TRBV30,CAWNMGRGTYEQYF,TGTGCCTGGAACATGGGACGGGGAACCTACGAGCAGTACTTC
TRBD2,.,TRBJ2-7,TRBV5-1,CASSDGTSGGLDEQYF,TGCGCCAGCAGCGACGGAACTAGCGGGGGCTTGGACGAGCAGTACTTC